This paragraph covers one T cell receptor (beta chain) sequence. A multiplex PCR was run with 60 Vbeta primers and 13 Jbeta primers. The method was immunoSEQ multiplex PCR; TCRdb's version includes in-frame clones alone and lacks a portion of them. The sample table sets out under 95,000 clones. The data were taken from a study of cytomegalovirus exposure and HLA in healthy donors. V lost 5 bases, J lost 3 bases, and 9 bases stayed unmatched. CDR3 length equals 16 residues. Germline V CDR1 and CDR2: SEHNR, FQNEAQ (reference sequence). The chain combines TRBV7-9 with TRBJ2-3; 9 bases line up with TRBD1. This receptor was taken from a man aged 18 to 29 in good health and CMV-seropositive. Material for sequencing was PBMCs. CDR3 sequence: CASSTPGQGWTDTQYF. As DNA, the CDR3 is TGTGCCAGCAGCACCCCCGGACAGGGGTGGACAGATACGCAGTATTTT.